A selection of T cell receptor beta chains follows, all from one sample in a study of blood T cell repertoires in COVID-19. Clones were sequenced by immunoSEQ multiplex PCR, and TCRdb holds only the in-frame ones, with some missing. The sample lists around 120,000 clones; 70% to 80% were seen once. The sample comprised peripheral blood. The receptors derive from a human donor in a cohort sampled during active COVID-19. Both conserved end residues are part of each CDR3. Fields, in order: clone size, J gene, V gene, D gene, CDR3 DNA, CDR3 protein. D genes are given only for firm matches. Clone size is not always given. Where it is, it says once, few, many or a class for expanded clones.

abundance: many
j_gene: TRBJ2-7
v_gene: TRBV3-1/TRBV3-2
d_gene: .
CDR3nt: TGTGCCAGCAGCCAGATTACAGAGGGCGAGCAGTACTTC
CDR3aa: CASSQITEGEQYF

abundance: .
j_gene: TRBJ2-6
v_gene: TRBV6-5
d_gene: .
CDR3nt: TGTGCCACCGGGGTTGGGGCCAACGTCCTGACTTTC
CDR3aa: CATGVGANVLTF

abundance: .
j_gene: TRBJ2-7
v_gene: TRBV2
d_gene: .
CDR3nt: TGTGCCAGCAGTGCACCAGGACGGCTAGCCAACGAGCAGTACTTC
CDR3aa: CASSAPGRLANEQYF

abundance: few
j_gene: TRBJ1-2
v_gene: TRBV4-2
d_gene: TRBD1
CDR3nt: TGTGCCAGCAGCCAAGCGGGACAGGGGCTAATAAACTATGGCTACACCTTC
CDR3aa: CASSQAGQGLINYGYTF

abundance: few
j_gene: TRBJ1-3
v_gene: TRBV30
d_gene: .
CDR3nt: TGTGCCTGGAGTGTCACAGGTGGAAACACCATATATTTT
CDR3aa: CAWSVTGGNTIYF

abundance: .
j_gene: TRBJ2-3
v_gene: TRBV4-1
d_gene: .
CDR3nt: TGCGCCAGCAGCCACCCGAGGACAGATACGCAGTATTTT
CDR3aa: CASSHPRTDTQYF

abundance: .
j_gene: TRBJ1-1
v_gene: TRBV6-5
d_gene: .
CDR3nt: TGTGCCAGCAGTAAACGGGGTTTGAACACTGAAGCTTTCTTT
CDR3aa: CASSKRGLNTEAFF

abundance: .
j_gene: TRBJ1-1
v_gene: TRBV5-4
d_gene: .
CDR3nt: TGTGCCAGCAGGGGGGACCTAGGGGGCACTGAAGCTTTCTTT
CDR3aa: CASRGDLGGTEAFF

abundance: once
j_gene: TRBJ1-3
v_gene: TRBV18
d_gene: .
CDR3nt: TGTGCCAGCTCACCTCTTCGGGAGACCATATATTTT
CDR3aa: CASSPLRETIYF

abundance: .
j_gene: TRBJ1-2
v_gene: TRBV29-1
d_gene: .
CDR3nt: TGCAGCGTCCCAGGGCTTGGCTATGGCTACACCTTC
CDR3aa: CSVPGLGYGYTF

abundance: few
j_gene: TRBJ2-5
v_gene: TRBV21-1
d_gene: .
CDR3nt: TGTGCCAGCAGCAAAAGGACACCGGAAGGTACCCAGTACTTC
CDR3aa: CASSKRTPEGTQYF

abundance: .
j_gene: TRBJ2-1
v_gene: TRBV2
d_gene: .
CDR3nt: TGTGCCAGCAGTGAACTCGGGACACTAAATGAGCAGTTCTTC
CDR3aa: CASSELGTLNEQFF

abundance: .
j_gene: TRBJ2-5
v_gene: TRBV6-4
d_gene: .
CDR3nt: TGTGCCAGCAGTGACTCTGACGCTAGGCAGACCCAGTACTTC
CDR3aa: CASSDSDARQTQYF

abundance: .
j_gene: TRBJ2-7
v_gene: TRBV10-3
d_gene: .
CDR3nt: TGTGCCATCAGTGAGTCCAGGATAATAGGGGACGAGCAGTACTTC
CDR3aa: CAISESRIIGDEQYF

abundance: once
j_gene: TRBJ1-2
v_gene: TRBV28
d_gene: TRBD1
CDR3nt: TGTGCCAGCAGAACGGGACAGGGGGGCTATGGCTACACCTTC
CDR3aa: CASRTGQGGYGYTF

abundance: .
j_gene: TRBJ1-1
v_gene: TRBV7-9
d_gene: TRBD1
CDR3nt: TGTGCCAGCAGCGCGGGACAGGGTCACACTGAAGCTTTCTTT
CDR3aa: CASSAGQGHTEAFF

abundance: .
j_gene: TRBJ2-1
v_gene: TRBV10-3
d_gene: .
CDR3nt: TGTGCCATCAGTGGGCTAGCTGATGAGCAGTTCTTC
CDR3aa: CAISGLADEQFF

abundance: .
j_gene: TRBJ2-2
v_gene: TRBV5-1
d_gene: TRBD1
CDR3nt: TGCGCCAGCAGCCCGACTGGACAGGGAGGGAACACCGGGGAGCTGTTTTTT
CDR3aa: CASSPTGQGGNTGELFF

abundance: few
j_gene: TRBJ1-1
v_gene: TRBV3-1/TRBV3-2
d_gene: .
CDR3nt: TGTGCCAGCAGCCAAGGGACAAGAGAAGCTTTCTTT
CDR3aa: CASSQGTREAFF

abundance: once
j_gene: TRBJ1-3
v_gene: TRBV18
d_gene: .
CDR3nt: TGTGCCAGCTCACCAACAGCTGGAAACACCATATATTTT
CDR3aa: CASSPTAGNTIYF

abundance: once
j_gene: TRBJ2-7
v_gene: TRBV27
d_gene: .
CDR3nt: TGTGCCAGCAGTTCCCCCGGGACACCACCCGATTTTCTGTACTTC
CDR3aa: CASSSPGTPPDFLYF

abundance: .
j_gene: TRBJ2-1
v_gene: TRBV28
d_gene: .
CDR3nt: TGTGCCAGCAGAAAAACGACAGATTTATACCCATACAATGAGCAGTTCTTC
CDR3aa: CASRKTTDLYPYNEQFF

abundance: .
j_gene: TRBJ2-1
v_gene: TRBV7-2
d_gene: .
CDR3nt: TGTGCCAGCAGCCGCGGGGCTAATGAGCAGTTCTTC
CDR3aa: CASSRGANEQFF

abundance: .
j_gene: TRBJ2-1
v_gene: TRBV7-9
d_gene: TRBD2
CDR3nt: TGTGCCAGCAGCTTCCCTAGCGGGATAGGAGCGACTGAGCAGTTCTTC
CDR3aa: CASSFPSGIGATEQFF

abundance: few
j_gene: TRBJ2-7
v_gene: TRBV21-1
d_gene: .
CDR3nt: TGTGCCAGCAGCGCCCGACAGGGGGCCGGATCCTACGAGCAGTACTTC
CDR3aa: CASSARQGAGSYEQYF

abundance: few
j_gene: TRBJ2-2
v_gene: TRBV28
d_gene: TRBD2
CDR3nt: TGTGCCAGCACCAGAGAGGTGCTAGCGGGAGGGCCGGGCACCGGGGAGCTGTTTTTT
CDR3aa: CASTREVLAGGPGTGELFF

abundance: few
j_gene: TRBJ1-2
v_gene: TRBV18
d_gene: .
CDR3nt: TGTGCCAGCTCATCTATCTCTCAATCGGGAGGCTACACCTTC
CDR3aa: CASSSISQSGGYTF

abundance: .
j_gene: TRBJ2-2
v_gene: TRBV19
d_gene: .
CDR3nt: TGTGCCAGTAGTATCCTCAGGGGCGGGGGAAAGACCGGGGAGCTGTTTTTT
CDR3aa: CASSILRGGGKTGELFF

abundance: .
j_gene: TRBJ1-4
v_gene: TRBV5-5
d_gene: .
CDR3nt: TGTGCCAGCAGCCCGGGGAGGACCGCAACTAATGAAAAACTGTTTTTT
CDR3aa: CASSPGRTATNEKLFF

abundance: .
j_gene: TRBJ1-2
v_gene: TRBV11-2
d_gene: .
CDR3nt: TGTGCCAGCAGCCCACCCTGGACACCACCAAATGGCTACACCTTC
CDR3aa: CASSPPWTPPNGYTF

abundance: few
j_gene: TRBJ1-6
v_gene: TRBV5-1
d_gene: .
CDR3nt: TGCGCCAGCAGCTTCGGACTAAATAATTCACCCCTCCACTTT
CDR3aa: CASSFGLNNSPLHF

abundance: .
j_gene: TRBJ2-7
v_gene: TRBV2
d_gene: TRBD1
CDR3nt: TGTGCCAGCAGACTGCTGGGGACAGGGTTCTACGAGCAGTACTTC
CDR3aa: CASRLLGTGFYEQYF

abundance: few
j_gene: TRBJ1-4
v_gene: TRBV5-1
d_gene: .
CDR3nt: TGCGCCAGCAGCTTGATGAGTAGGGCGGGAACTAATGAAAAACTGTTTTTT
CDR3aa: CASSLMSRAGTNEKLFF

abundance: few
j_gene: TRBJ1-5
v_gene: TRBV6-2/TRBV6-3
d_gene: TRBD1
CDR3nt: TGTGCCAGCAGCCCAACAGGGGGCGGACAGCCCCAGCATTTT
CDR3aa: CASSPTGGGQPQHF

abundance: once
j_gene: TRBJ1-6
v_gene: TRBV7-7
d_gene: TRBD1
CDR3nt: TGTGCTAGCAGCCCAATCAATGAGCCGGGACAGCCGAATAATTCACCCCTCCACTTT
CDR3aa: CASSPINEPGQPNNSPLHF

abundance: .
j_gene: TRBJ2-3
v_gene: TRBV21-1
d_gene: .
CDR3nt: TGTGCCAGCAGCACATCCCGGGACTCAAGATCCCTCACAGATACGCAGTATTTT
CDR3aa: CASSTSRDSRSLTDTQYF

abundance: .
j_gene: TRBJ1-2
v_gene: TRBV19
d_gene: .
CDR3nt: TGTGCCAGTAGTCTCGGGGGACTGGAGTCCTATGGCTACACCTTC
CDR3aa: CASSLGGLESYGYTF

abundance: .
j_gene: TRBJ2-1
v_gene: TRBV7-6
d_gene: TRBD2
CDR3nt: TGTGCCAGCAGCTTCCCCGGGACTAGCGAGTACAATGAGCAGTTCTTC
CDR3aa: CASSFPGTSEYNEQFF

abundance: .
j_gene: TRBJ1-4
v_gene: TRBV27
d_gene: TRBD1
CDR3nt: TGTGCCAGCAGTTTGGGACAGGGTAATGAAAAACTGTTTTTT
CDR3aa: CASSLGQGNEKLFF

abundance: .
j_gene: TRBJ2-3
v_gene: TRBV5-1
d_gene: TRBD2
CDR3nt: TGCGCCACACAGGGCGGGGGGCACACAGATACGCAGTATTTT
CDR3aa: CATQGGGHTDTQYF

abundance: .
j_gene: TRBJ2-3
v_gene: TRBV6-4
d_gene: .
CDR3nt: TGTGCCAGCAGTGTCAGGGCGGGCACAGATACGCAGTATTTT
CDR3aa: CASSVRAGTDTQYF

abundance: once
j_gene: TRBJ1-2
v_gene: TRBV27
d_gene: TRBD1
CDR3nt: TGTGCCAGCAGTCAAACAGGGGATGGCTACACCTTC
CDR3aa: CASSQTGDGYTF